This T cell receptor beta chain was sequenced for a study of OX40 agonist ivuxolimab in advanced cancers. For the study in its entirety: Ivuxolimab was a fully human IgG2 agonistic monoclonal antibody targeting the costimulatory receptor OX40 (CD134). Of the approximately 54 dose-escalation patients, hepatocellular carcinoma was present in around 20, melanoma in some 15, renal cell carcinoma in 9 and head and neck cancer in 9. Three dose-escalation patients achieved partial responses, one with hepatocellular carcinoma and two with cutaneous melanoma. In the dose-escalation cohort, around four fifths of patients were male, and the mean age was 60 years with a range of roughly 20 to 80. Intravenous ivuxolimab was administered to patients every 2 weeks at six dose levels: 0.01, 0.1, 0.3, 1.5, 3 and 10 mg/kg. Peripheral TCRbeta sequencing was intended to test whether TCR sequence diversity was altered and clonal T-cell expansion was caused by ivuxolimab. Prior anti-PD-1, anti-PD-L1 or anti-CTLA-4 therapy was permitted, and checkpoint inhibitors had been received by roughly two fifths of dose-escalation patients. The monotherapy dose-escalation portion (N ≈ 50 patients) of the phase I ivuxolimab trial is reported in the paper. Overall study results and their limits: Clonal expansion of both CD4+ and CD8+ blood T cells was observed from baseline to week 6 at doses 0.1 to 3.0 mg/kg. In the 0.1-3.0 mg/kg groups, partial responders were among the patients with the lowest normalized peripheral clonal expansion, particularly in CD8+ T cells. After ivuxolimab, CD8+ T cells had more expanded clones than CD4+ T cells on average. Low levels of normalized T-cell clonal expansion were also seen in some patients who did not respond. The antigen specificity of the clonally expanded peripheral T cells was not determined.

The germline V gene encodes CDR1 MGHDK and CDR2 SYGVNS. V was cut back by 4 bases and J by 5 bases, leaving a gap of 17 bases between them. Inclusive of the bounding cysteine and phenylalanine, the CDR3 is 15 residues long. Only the CDR3 part of the read is kept: 45 bases, read in frame from the first base. For sequencing of the TCRbeta CDR3 region, genomic DNA was extracted from the sorted cells. TCRbeta CDR3 regions were sequenced using the immunoSEQ Assay. What TCRdb holds here is the immuneACCESS table cut down to in-frame rearrangements. Part of the clones is not present; checked against another copy, under half of the missing clones reflect an unresolved V gene, and the others are unexplained. The sample records roughly 45,000 clones, 84% of which are singletons. The ten top clones hold approximately 15% of the sample. A note on this clone: Its antigen remains unidentified. No base qualities exist here, and no much larger clone lies one base off it. The sample carries other DNA sequences with the same CDR3.

The trial excluded patients who had a history of autoimmune disease or who were on systemic immunosuppression. Peripheral blood for TCR sequencing was collected from all dose cohorts at baseline, on cycle 4 day 1, and on cycle 7 day 1. The samples were taken from a phase I, first-in-human, multicenter, open-label dose-escalation trial of ivuxolimab. Adults with locally advanced or metastatic melanoma, renal cell carcinoma, hepatocellular carcinoma or head and neck squamous cell carcinoma were enrolled in the trial. Before TCR sequencing, CD4+ T cells and CD8+ T cells were sorted from peripheral blood as separate populations.

The material was CD4+ or CD8+ T cells sorted from blood, obtained in a trial of the OX40 agonist ivuxolimab. This TCR derives from an adult with an advanced solid tumor such as melanoma, head and neck, liver or kidney cancer. The chain couples TRBV25-1 to TRBJ1-2, with TRBD1 as a weak D call on 5 bases. The base sequence is TGTGCCAGCAGTGGGACGGGGACTGGACGTTATGGCTACACCTTC. This translates into CASSGTGTGRYGYTF.